The present TCR beta chain was sequenced within a study of blood T cell repertoires in COVID-19. The authors' processing: Researchers report that nucleated cell counts were estimated from reference gene primer amplification. Produced via immunoSEQ multiplex PCR; TCRdb's table is partial and in-frame only. V and J calls and clone size follow that table, whereas D and trimming were derived from the DNA. The repertoire holds around 200,000 clones, about 89% seen once, with just under 2.5% in the top ten. Trimming stripped 5 bases from V and 2 bases from J, with 11 bases between. The germline V gene encodes CDR1 LGHNT and CDR2 FRNRAP. The CDR3 is 14 residues long.

J is TRBJ2-3 and V is TRBV12-5; D might be TRBD1 (5 bases). The sequenced sample consisted of peripheral blood. The sequence was collected from a man aged 35 to 55 with active or convalescent COVID-19. CDR3 residues: CASGVQGYTDTQYF. In DNA, the CDR3 is TGTGCTAGTGGTGTGCAGGGCTACACAGATACGCAGTATTTT.